This passage covers 22 T cell receptor beta chains from one sample sequenced in a study of blood T cell repertoires in COVID-19. This table comes from immunoSEQ multiplex PCR, and its TCRdb copy is limited to in-frame clones, with some not included. This table has approximately 250,000 clones, 85% appearing once. The sequenced material came from peripheral blood. The receptor set was obtained from a middle-aged man with COVID-19, enrolled during active disease.

This clone has a single count. J is TRBJ1-1 and V is TRBV12-3 or TRBV12-4, with 11 bases matching TRBD1. The CDR3 runs to 12 residues. With V trimmed by 7 bases and J by 10 bases, 5 bases remained unmatched. The CDR3 loop reads CASTMDRGRAFF. The CDR3 region has the DNA TGTGCCAGCACGATGGACAGGGGGCGAGCTTTCTTT.

The genes are TRBV25-1 and TRBJ1-2, with 8 bases lining up with TRBD1. The CDR3 spans 15 residues. Germline CDR1 and CDR2: MGHDK and SYGVNS. The V segment lost 4 bases and the J segment 4 bases; nucleotides outside the gene matches: 8. Written as DNA, the CDR3 is TGTGCCAGCAGTGCAGACGTAGACAGGGGCTATGGCTACACCTTC. The encoded protein is CASSADVDRGYGYTF.

This clone was counted many times. The rearrangement uses TRBV7-9 and TRBJ2-1, with 10 bases matching TRBD1. The ends lost 3 bases at V and 7 bases at J; junction bases unmatched: 9. The CDR3 spans 16 residues. Germline loops: CDR1 SEHNR, CDR2 FQNEAQ (reference sequence). CDR3 DNA: TGTGCCAGCAGCTTCTACGGGACAGGGGTAGAGAATGAGCAGTTCTTC. Translating gives CASSFYGTGVENEQFF. Together with reference TRBV7-9 and TRBJ2-1, the CDR3 gives the full variable domain: DTGVSQNPRHKITKRGQNVTFRCDPISEHNRLYWYRQTLGQGPEFLTYFQNEAQLEKSRLLSDRFSAERPKGSFSTLEIQRTEQGDSAMYLCASSFYGTGVENEQFFGPGTRLTVL.

This chain links TRBV5-1 with TRBJ1-1; D is unresolved. Trimming took 0 bases from V and 0 from J, leaving 9 bases between them. This CDR3 comprises 15 residues. Germline values: CDR1 SGHRS, CDR2 YFSETQ. The CDR3 coding sequence is TGCGCCAGCAGCTTGGCGGGGAGGGTGAACACTGAAGCTTTCTTT. Translating it yields CASSLAGRVNTEAFF. The full variable domain, its missing parts supplied by reference TRBV5-1 and TRBJ1-1, is KAGVTQTPRYLIKTRGQQVTLSCSPISGHRSVSWYQQTPGQGLQFLFEYFSETQRNKGNFPGRFSGRQFSNSRSEMNVSTLELGDSALYLCASSLAGRVNTEAFFGQGTRLTVV.

The rearrangement joins TRBV7-2 to TRBJ1-6; tentatively, D is TRBD1 (6 bases). Deletions cut 4 bases from V and 7 bases from J, with 14 bases between. The CDR3 length is 15 residues. The V gene's germline CDR1 is SGHTA and CDR2 FQGNSA. This chain's CDR3 is CASSSQGLMNSPLHF. For the CDR3, the DNA is TGTGCCAGCAGCTCTCAGGGGCTAATGAATTCACCCCTCCACTTT.

The genes are TRBV19 and TRBJ2-1, with D unresolved. In germline, CDR1 is LNHDA, CDR2 SQIVND (reference sequence). Trimming cost V 7 bases and J 6 bases, with 7 bases left between them. The CDR3 covers 11 residues. Written as DNA, the CDR3 is TGTGCCAGTAAGGCAGGCAATGAGCAGTTCTTC. This gives the protein CASKAGNEQFF.

The rearrangement uses TRBV2 and TRBJ2-5, with D possibly matching TRBD1 (5 bases). The CDR3 runs 15 residues. Looked up from germline, CDR1 is SNHLY and CDR2 is FYNNEI. Trimming removed 1 base from V and 6 bases from J, with 15 bases in between. CDR3 amino acids: CASSEGQRRRKTQYF. The DNA of the CDR3 is TGTGCCAGCAGTGAAGGACAGCGAAGAAGAAAGACCCAGTACTTC. The whole variable domain, filled in from reference TRBV2 and TRBJ2-5, reads EPEVTQTPSHQVTQMGQEVILRCVPISNHLYFYWYRQILGQKVEFLVSFYNNEISEKSEIFDDQFSVERPDGSNFTLKIRSTKLEDSAMYFCASSEGQRRRKTQYFGPGTRLLVL.

The chain recombines TRBV5-1 with TRBJ1-2; D may be TRBD1 (6 bases). Between the trimmed V and J ends, which lost 4 bases and 5 bases, there was a span of 6 bases. Germline V gene data show CDR1 as SGHRS and CDR2 as YFSETQ. The CDR3 runs 11 residues. CDR3 sequence reads: CASSQGYGYTF. The CDR3 bases are TGCGCCAGCAGCCAGGGGTATGGCTACACCTTC.

The J gene is TRBJ1-2, the V gene TRBV19; 9 bases align to TRBD1. Trimming cost V 3 bases and J 6 bases; bases outside gene matches: 8. There are 15 residues in the CDR3. Germline CDR1 is LNHDA and CDR2 is SQIVND (reference sequence). The CDR3 protein is CASSMETGGRNGYTF. The DNA of the CDR3 is TGTGCCAGTAGTATGGAAACAGGGGGCAGGAATGGCTACACCTTC.

This clone was counted between two and nine times. This rearrangement joins TRBV30 to TRBJ1-2; no reliable D call. The germline V gene encodes CDR1 GTSNPN and CDR2 SVGIG (reference sequence). Trimming took 0 bases from V and 0 from J, leaving 17 bases between them. The length of the CDR3 is 17 residues. This CDR3 reads CAWSVPMSGESNYGYTF. The CDR3 DNA reads as TGTGCCTGGAGTGTACCCATGAGCGGGGAATCTAACTATGGCTACACCTTC.

The chain uses TRBV11-3 and TRBJ2-3; weak D call: TRBD1 (6 bases). V gave up 5 bases and J gave up 2 bases, with 17 bases separating them. The germline gives CDR1 SGHNT, CDR2 YENEEA. This CDR3 has 16 amino acids. Written as DNA, the CDR3 is TGTGCCAGCAGCCCAAACCGGGCAGGGGACACAGATACGCAGTATTTT. Amino acids: CASSPNRAGDTDTQYF.

The J gene is TRBJ1-6, the V gene TRBV5-1, with 9 nucleotides matching TRBD1. The trim removed 4 bases at V and 11 bases at J, leaving 7 bases unmatched. CDR1 is SGHRS, CDR2 YFSETQ, per germline. This CDR3 is built from 14 residues. In nucleotides, the CDR3 is TGCGCCAGCAGCCCCCGGACAGGGGATGCACCCCTCCACTTT. It specifies CASSPRTGDAPLHF. Using reference TRBV5-1 and TRBJ1-6 for the parts outside the CDR3, the full variable domain is KAGVTQTPRYLIKTRGQQVTLSCSPISGHRSVSWYQQTPGQGLQFLFEYFSETQRNKGNFPGRFSGRQFSNSRSEMNVSTLELGDSALYLCASSPRTGDAPLHFGNGTRLTVT.

V and J are TRBV7-2 and TRBJ2-2; 13 nucleotides line up with TRBD2. V shed 8 bases, J shed 7 bases, and the junction held 10 bases outside the gene matches. Germline-derived CDR1 and CDR2 are SGHTA and FQGNSA. There are 16 residues in the CDR3. CDR3 sequence reads: CASLPRLAGGNGELFF. CDR3 nucleotide sequence: TGTGCCAGCCTACCTAGACTAGCGGGGGGAAACGGGGAGCTGTTTTTT. The whole variable domain, remainder taken from reference TRBV7-2 and TRBJ2-2, is GAGVSQSPSNKVTEKGKDVELRCDPISGHTALYWYRQSLGQGLEFLIYFQGNSAPDKSGLPSDRFSAERTGGSVSTLTIQRTQQEDSAVYLCASLPRLAGGNGELFFGEGSRLTVL.

J is TRBJ2-7 and V is TRBV19, with D maybe TRBD2 (6 bases). Looked up from germline, CDR1 is LNHDA and CDR2 is SQIVND (reference sequence). V lost 1 base to trimming and J lost 2 bases, with 9 bases between them. There are 14 residues in the CDR3. This CDR3 is CASSIGGGAYEQYF. CDR3 coding DNA: TGTGCCAGTAGTATAGGGGGAGGCGCCTACGAGCAGTACTTC.

This sequence joins TRBV19 and TRBJ1-4; D is perhaps TRBD1 (5 bases). Germline V gives CDR1 LNHDA, CDR2 SQIVND (reference sequence). Trimming stripped 3 bases from V and 13 bases from J, with 9 bases between. This CDR3 has 11 residues. The DNA of the CDR3 is TGTGCCAGTAGTATGGGACTAAGACTGTTTTTT. Translation gives CASSMGLRLFF.

The chain links TRBV5-1 to TRBJ1-1; D unresolved. The V gene lost 4 bases and the J gene lost 1 base, with 11 bases spanning the gap. CDR3 size: 14 residues. CDR1 and CDR2 from the germline V gene are SGHRS and YFSETQ. CDR3 sequence reads: CASSSGFPNTEAFF. CDR3 in DNA: TGCGCCAGCAGCAGTGGCTTCCCGAACACTGAAGCTTTCTTT.

V gene TRBV6-5 combines with J gene TRBJ2-7; 8 bases fit TRBD1. J gave up 2 bases and V 4 bases, and 7 bases lay outside the gene matches. The germline V gene has CDR1 MNHEY and CDR2 SVGAGI. The CDR3 runs 15 residues. CDR3 amino acids: CASSSTTGDTYEQYF. In DNA form, the CDR3 reads TGTGCCAGCAGTTCAACGACAGGGGACACCTACGAGCAGTACTTC.

J is TRBJ1-2 and V is TRBV6-9; D perhaps matches TRBD1 (5 bases). The CDR3 extends over 17 amino acids. V lost 8 bases and J lost 3, with 25 bases in between. Germline CDR1 is MNHGY and CDR2 is SVAAGI. The CDR3 is CASSCRDLTGKDYGYTF. In DNA, the CDR3 is TGTGCCAGCTCCTGCCGGGACTTAACAGGCAAGGACTATGGCTACACCTTC.

The V gene is TRBV27, the J gene TRBJ2-3, with 9 bases aligning to TRBD1. Looked up from germline, CDR1 is MNHEY and CDR2 is SMNVEV (reference sequence). V was clipped by 6 bases and J by 4 bases; unmatched bases: 8. This CDR3 spans 15 amino acids. The CDR3, as DNA: TGTGCCAGCAGCCCCGGGACAGGGTTGCCAGATACGCAGTATTTT. This codes for CASSPGTGLPDTQYF.

This chain uses TRBV19 with TRBJ2-3; 8 nucleotides agree with TRBD1. CDR3 length: 16 amino acids. Unmatched junction bases numbered 7, after V lost 5 bases and J lost 0 bases. Germline V CDR1 and CDR2: LNHDA, SQIVND (reference sequence). The CDR3 region has the DNA TGTGCCAGTAGTCAGGACAGGGTCTCTAGCACAGATACGCAGTATTTT. Translation: CASSQDRVSSTDTQYF.

The gene calls are TRBV20-1 and TRBJ2-2; tentative D call: TRBD1 (6 bases). The CDR3 sequence is 18 residues long. CDR1 DFQATT and CDR2 SNEGSKA come from the germline V gene (reference sequence). The V and J ends lost 3 bases and 0 bases respectively, with 20 bases between them. In nucleotides, the CDR3 is TGCAGTGCTAGTGGTTTTCACAGGGAAAAGCCGAACACCGGGGAGCTGTTTTTT. Amino acids: CSASGFHREKPNTGELFF.

CDR3 amino acids: CASSDRDRSHYGYTF. In DNA form, the CDR3 reads TGTGCCAGCAGCGACAGGGACAGGAGCCACTATGGCTACACCTTC. This chain connects TRBV6-5 to TRBJ1-2; 8 bases match TRBD1. Germline-derived CDR1 and CDR2 are MNHEY and SVGAGI. The V and J ends lost 6 bases and 3 bases, in that order; junction bases with no gene match: 9. The CDR3 consists of 15 residues.